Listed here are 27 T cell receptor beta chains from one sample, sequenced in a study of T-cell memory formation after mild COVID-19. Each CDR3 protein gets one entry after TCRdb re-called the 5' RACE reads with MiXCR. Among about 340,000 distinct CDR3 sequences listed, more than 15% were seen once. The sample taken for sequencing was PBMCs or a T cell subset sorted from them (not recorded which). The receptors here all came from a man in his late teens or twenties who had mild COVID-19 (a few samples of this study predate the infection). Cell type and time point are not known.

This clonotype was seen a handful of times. In DNA, the CDR3 is TGTGCCAGCAGTTCCCCAGGGGGCGGTGTTTTTGGCTACACCTTC. Amino acids: CASSSPGGGVFGYTF. The rearrangement uses TRBV28 and TRBJ1-2; 8 positions match TRBD1. Germline V CDR1 and CDR2: MDHEN, SYDVKM. CDR3 length: 15 residues. Germline trimming cut 4 bases from V and 7 bases from J; bases unmatched to any gene: 11.

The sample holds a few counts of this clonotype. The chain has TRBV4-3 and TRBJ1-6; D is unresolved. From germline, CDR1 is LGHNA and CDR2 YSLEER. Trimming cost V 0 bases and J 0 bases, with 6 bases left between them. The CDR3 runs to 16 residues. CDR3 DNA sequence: TGCGCCAGCAGCCAAGACGGGAGCTCCTATAATTCACCCCTCCACTTT. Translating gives CASSQDGSSYNSPLHF.

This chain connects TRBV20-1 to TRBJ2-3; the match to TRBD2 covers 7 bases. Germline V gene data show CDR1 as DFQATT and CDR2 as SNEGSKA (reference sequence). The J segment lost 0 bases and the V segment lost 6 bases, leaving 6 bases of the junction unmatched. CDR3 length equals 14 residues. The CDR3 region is CSAPSGASTDTQYF. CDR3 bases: TGCAGTGCCCCAAGCGGGGCGAGCACAGATACGCAGTATTTT.

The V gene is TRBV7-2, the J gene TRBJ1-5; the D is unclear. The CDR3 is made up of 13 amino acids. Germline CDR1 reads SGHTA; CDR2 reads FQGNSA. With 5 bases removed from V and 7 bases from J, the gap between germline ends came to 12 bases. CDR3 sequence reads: CASSLMQAQPQHF. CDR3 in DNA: TGTGCCAGCAGCCTCATGCAGGCCCAGCCCCAGCATTTT. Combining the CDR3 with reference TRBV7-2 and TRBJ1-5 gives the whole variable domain GAGVSQSPSNKVTEKGKDVELRCDPISGHTALYWYRQSLGQGLEFLIYFQGNSAPDKSGLPSDRFSAERTGGSVSTLTIQRTQQEDSAVYLCASSLMQAQPQHFGDGTRLSIL.

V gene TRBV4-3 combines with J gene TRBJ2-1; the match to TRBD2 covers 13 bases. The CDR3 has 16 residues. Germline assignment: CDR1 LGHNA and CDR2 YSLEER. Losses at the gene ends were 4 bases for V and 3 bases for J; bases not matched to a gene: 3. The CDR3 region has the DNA TGCGCCAGCAGCCCTCGACTAGCGGGGGGCTACAATGAGCAGTTCTTC. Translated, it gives CASSPRLAGGYNEQFF.

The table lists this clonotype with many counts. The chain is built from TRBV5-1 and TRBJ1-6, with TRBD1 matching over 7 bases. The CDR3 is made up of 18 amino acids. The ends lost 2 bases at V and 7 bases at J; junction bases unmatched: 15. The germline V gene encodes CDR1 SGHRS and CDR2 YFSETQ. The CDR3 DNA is TGCGCCAGCAGCTTTACCGGTGGAGGGGGCGCGGGGAATTCACCCCTCCACTTT. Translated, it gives CASSFTGGGGAGNSPLHF. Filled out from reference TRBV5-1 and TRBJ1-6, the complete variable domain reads KAGVTQTPRYLIKTRGQQVTLSCSPISGHRSVSWYQQTPGQGLQFLFEYFSETQRNKGNFPGRFSGRQFSNSRSEMNVSTLELGDSALYLCASSFTGGGGAGNSPLHFGNGTRLTVT.

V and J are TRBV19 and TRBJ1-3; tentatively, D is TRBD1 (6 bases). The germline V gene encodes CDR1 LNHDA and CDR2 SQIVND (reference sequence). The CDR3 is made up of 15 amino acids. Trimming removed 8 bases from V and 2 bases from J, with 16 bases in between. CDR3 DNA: TGTGCCAGTCAAACAGGGAGCCTTGCTGGAAACACCATATATTTT. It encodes CASQTGSLAGNTIYF.

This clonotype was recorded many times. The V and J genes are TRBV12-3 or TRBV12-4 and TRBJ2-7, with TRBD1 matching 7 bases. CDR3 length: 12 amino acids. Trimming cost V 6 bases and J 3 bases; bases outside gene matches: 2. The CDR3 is CASRGDSYEQYV. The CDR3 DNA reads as TGTGCCAGCAGGGGGGACAGCTACGAGCAGTACGTC.

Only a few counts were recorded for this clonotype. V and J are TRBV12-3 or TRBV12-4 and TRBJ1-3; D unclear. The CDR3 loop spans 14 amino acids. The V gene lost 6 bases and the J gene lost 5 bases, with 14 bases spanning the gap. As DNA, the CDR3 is TGTGCCAGCAGAGAGGGTGTTACTAGAAACACCATATATTTT. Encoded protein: CASREGVTRNTIYF.

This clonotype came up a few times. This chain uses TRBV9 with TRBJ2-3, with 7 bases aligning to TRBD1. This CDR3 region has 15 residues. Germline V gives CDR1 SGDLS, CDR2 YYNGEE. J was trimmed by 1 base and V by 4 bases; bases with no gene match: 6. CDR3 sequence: CASSPWDRGTDTQYF. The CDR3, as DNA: TGTGCCAGCAGCCCATGGGACAGAGGCACAGATACGCAGTATTTT.

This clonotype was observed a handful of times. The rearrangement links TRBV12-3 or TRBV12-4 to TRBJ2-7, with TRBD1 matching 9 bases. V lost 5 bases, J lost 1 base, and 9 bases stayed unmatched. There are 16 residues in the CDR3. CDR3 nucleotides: TGTGCCAGCAGTCCCCTCGTGGGACAGGGTTCCTACGAGCAGTACTTC. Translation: CASSPLVGQGSYEQYF.

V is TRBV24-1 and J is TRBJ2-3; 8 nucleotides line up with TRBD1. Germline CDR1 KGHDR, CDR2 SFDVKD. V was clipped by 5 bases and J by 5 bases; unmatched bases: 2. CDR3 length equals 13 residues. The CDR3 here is CATSAGGIDTQYF. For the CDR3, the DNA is TGTGCCACCAGTGCAGGGGGCATAGATACGCAGTATTTT.

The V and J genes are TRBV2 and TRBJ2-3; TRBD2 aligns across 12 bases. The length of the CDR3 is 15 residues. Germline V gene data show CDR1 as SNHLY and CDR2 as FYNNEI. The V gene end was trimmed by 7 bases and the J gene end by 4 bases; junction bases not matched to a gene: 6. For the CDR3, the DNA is TGTGCCAGCACCAGGCTAGCGGGGGGGCCAGATACGCAGTATTTT. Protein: CASTRLAGGPDTQYF.

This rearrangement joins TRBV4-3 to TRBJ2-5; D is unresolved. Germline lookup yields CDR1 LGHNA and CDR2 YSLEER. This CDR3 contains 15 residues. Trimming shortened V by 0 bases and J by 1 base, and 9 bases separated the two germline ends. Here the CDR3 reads CASSQDRWFQETQYF. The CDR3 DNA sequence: TGCGCCAGCAGCCAAGATCGATGGTTCCAAGAGACCCAGTACTTC.

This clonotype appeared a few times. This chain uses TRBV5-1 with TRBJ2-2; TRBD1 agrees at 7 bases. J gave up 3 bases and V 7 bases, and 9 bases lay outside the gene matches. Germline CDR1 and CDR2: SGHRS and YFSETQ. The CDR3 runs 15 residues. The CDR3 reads CASLSGTAYTGELFF. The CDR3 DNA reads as TGCGCCAGCTTGTCCGGGACAGCTTACACCGGGGAGCTGTTTTTT.

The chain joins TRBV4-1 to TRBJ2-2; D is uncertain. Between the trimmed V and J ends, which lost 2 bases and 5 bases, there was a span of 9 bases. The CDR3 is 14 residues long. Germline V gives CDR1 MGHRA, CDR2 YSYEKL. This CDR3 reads CASSQPRTTGELFF. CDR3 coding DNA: TGCGCCAGCAGCCAACCTCGGACGACCGGGGAGCTGTTTTTT.

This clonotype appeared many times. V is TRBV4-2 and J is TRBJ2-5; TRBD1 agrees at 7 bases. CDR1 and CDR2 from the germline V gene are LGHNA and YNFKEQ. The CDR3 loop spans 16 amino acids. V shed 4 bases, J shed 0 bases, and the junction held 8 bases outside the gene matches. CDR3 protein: CASSPTPGTDQETQYF. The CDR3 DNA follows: TGTGCCAGCAGCCCCACGCCCGGGACAGACCAAGAGACCCAGTACTTC.

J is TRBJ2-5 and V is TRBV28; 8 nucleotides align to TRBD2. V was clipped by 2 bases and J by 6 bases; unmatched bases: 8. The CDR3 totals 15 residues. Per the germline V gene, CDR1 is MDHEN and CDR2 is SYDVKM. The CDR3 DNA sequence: TGTGCCAGCAGTTTACGCCGGGGGGGCGGCAAGACCCAGTACTTC. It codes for CASSLRRGGGKTQYF.

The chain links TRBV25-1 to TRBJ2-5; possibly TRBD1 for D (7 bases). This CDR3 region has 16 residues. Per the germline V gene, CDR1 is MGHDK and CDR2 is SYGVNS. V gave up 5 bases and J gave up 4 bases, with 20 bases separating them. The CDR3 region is CASSLFRGASGETQYF. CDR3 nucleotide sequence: TGTGCCAGCAGTTTATTCAGGGGGGCAAGCGGAGAGACCCAGTACTTC.

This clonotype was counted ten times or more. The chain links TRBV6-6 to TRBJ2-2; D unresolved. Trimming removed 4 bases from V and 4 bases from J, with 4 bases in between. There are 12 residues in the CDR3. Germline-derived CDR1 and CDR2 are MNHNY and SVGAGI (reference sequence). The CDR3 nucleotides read TGTGCCAGCAGTTGGCGCACCGGGGAGCTGTTTTTT. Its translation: CASSWRTGELFF.

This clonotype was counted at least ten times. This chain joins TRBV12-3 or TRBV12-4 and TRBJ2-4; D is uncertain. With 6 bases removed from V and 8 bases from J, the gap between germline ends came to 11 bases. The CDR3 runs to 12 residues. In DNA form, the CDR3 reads TGTGCCAGCAGCGTGATTCGGGACATTCAGTACTTC. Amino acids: CASSVIRDIQYF.

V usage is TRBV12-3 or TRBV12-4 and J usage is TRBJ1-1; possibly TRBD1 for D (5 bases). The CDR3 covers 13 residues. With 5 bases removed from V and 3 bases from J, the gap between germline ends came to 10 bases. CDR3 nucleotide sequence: TGTGCCAGCAGTGATAGGGGAGACACTGAAGCTTTCTTT. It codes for CASSDRGDTEAFF.

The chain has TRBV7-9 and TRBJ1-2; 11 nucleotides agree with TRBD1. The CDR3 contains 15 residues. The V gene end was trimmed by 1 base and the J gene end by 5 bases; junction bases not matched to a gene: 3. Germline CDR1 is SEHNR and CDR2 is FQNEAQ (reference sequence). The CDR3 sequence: CASSLVGQGEYGYTF. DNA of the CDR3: TGTGCCAGCAGCTTAGTGGGACAGGGGGAGTATGGCTACACCTTC. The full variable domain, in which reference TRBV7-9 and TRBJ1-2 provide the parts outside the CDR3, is DTGVSQNPRHKITKRGQNVTFRCDPISEHNRLYWYRQTLGQGPEFLTYFQNEAQLEKSRLLSDRFSAERPKGSFSTLEIQRTEQGDSAMYLCASSLVGQGEYGYTFGSGTRLTVV.

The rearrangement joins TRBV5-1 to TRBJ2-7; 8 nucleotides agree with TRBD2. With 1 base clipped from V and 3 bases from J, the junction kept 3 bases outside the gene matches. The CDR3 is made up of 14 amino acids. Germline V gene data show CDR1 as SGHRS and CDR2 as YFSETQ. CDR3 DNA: TGCGCCAGCAGCTTGTCCGGGGGGGACTACGAGCAGTACTTC. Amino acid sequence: CASSLSGGDYEQYF.

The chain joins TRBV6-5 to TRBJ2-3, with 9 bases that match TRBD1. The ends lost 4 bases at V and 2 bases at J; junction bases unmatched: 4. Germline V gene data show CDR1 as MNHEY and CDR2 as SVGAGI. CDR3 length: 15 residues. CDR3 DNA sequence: TGTGCCAGCAGTTTTGGGGACAGGGTCACAGATACGCAGTATTTT. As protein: CASSFGDRVTDTQYF.

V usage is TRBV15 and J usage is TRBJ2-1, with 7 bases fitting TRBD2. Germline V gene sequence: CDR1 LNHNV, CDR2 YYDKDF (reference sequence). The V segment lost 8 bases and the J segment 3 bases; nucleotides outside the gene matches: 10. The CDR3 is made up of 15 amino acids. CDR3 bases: TGTGCCACCTCTCCAGCGGGGAACATCTACAATGAGCAGTTCTTC. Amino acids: CATSPAGNIYNEQFF.

The CDR3 bases are TGCAGTGCCGCACTGGTACAGGGCGCGACCCAGTACTTC. It codes for CSAALVQGATQYF. V is TRBV20-1 and J is TRBJ2-5, with D possibly matching TRBD1 (6 bases). The V end lost 6 bases, the J end lost 7 bases, and 18 bases lay between the germline ends. Germline lookup yields CDR1 DFQATT and CDR2 SNEGSKA (reference sequence). The CDR3 covers 13 residues.